This T cell receptor beta chain came from a study of shared clonotypes between healthy human individuals. Study-wide points: Expectations were that clonotype sharing among donors would be affected by sequencing depth.

Worth noting for this clone: Its target is unknown.

CDR1 is MGHRA, CDR2 YSYEKL, per germline. This CDR3 comprises 16 residues. TCRdb's table, derived via immunoSEQ multiplex PCR, lists solely in-frame clones and lacks some. The repertoire includes approximately 480,000 clones, approximately 79% of them detected once, and around 13% sits in the top ten. The sample consisted of PBMCs. The source of this sequence is a middle-aged woman in good health. Some clones in this sample may be carry-over from other donors' samples. The V and J genes are TRBV4-1 and TRBJ2-5; 11 bases fit TRBD2. The tail of the sequence fits TRBJ2-7 better, so the J call may be wrong. The CDR3 sequence: CASSQERLAGSYEQYF. CDR3 nucleotides: TGCGCCAGCAGCCAAGAAAGACTAGCGGGATCCTACGAGCAGTACTTC.